This T cell receptor beta chain stems from a study of OX40 agonist ivuxolimab in advanced cancers. General notes on the study: Ivuxolimab was a fully human IgG2 agonistic monoclonal antibody targeting the costimulatory receptor OX40 (CD134). Peripheral TCRbeta sequencing aimed to test whether ivuxolimab altered TCR sequence diversity and caused clonal T-cell expansion. Three dose-escalation patients achieved partial responses, one with hepatocellular carcinoma and two with cutaneous melanoma. The paper describes the monotherapy dose-escalation part (N ≈ 50 patients) of the phase I trial of ivuxolimab. Patients were allowed to have had prior anti-PD-1, anti-PD-L1 or anti-CTLA-4 therapy, and approximately 40% of the dose-escalation patients had been treated with checkpoint inhibitors. Among the approximately 54 dose-escalation patients, around 20 had hepatocellular carcinoma, 15 melanoma, 9 renal cell carcinoma and 9 head and neck cancer. Intravenous ivuxolimab was administered to patients every 2 weeks at six dose levels: 0.01, 0.1, 0.3, 1.5, 3 and 10 mg/kg. The dose-escalation cohort was 82.7% male with a mean age of around 64 years, ranging from roughly 23 to 80.

Genomic DNA was extracted from sorted cells for sequencing of the TCRbeta CDR3 region. The immunoSEQ Assay was used to sequence the TCRbeta CDR3 regions. Held by TCRdb, this immuneACCESS table contains in-frame sequences only and omits some clones. Under half of the omission traces to an unresolved V gene where checked; the cause of the rest is unknown. Recorded for this sample are approximately 57,000 clones; 70% to 90% of them occurred a single time. The ten largest clones take up around 10% of the sample. This clone appeared a few times. Its recognized antigen is unknown. No quality values exist for individual bases; no much larger clone is one base distant. General conclusions and limits of the study: Low levels of normalized T-cell clonal expansion were also seen in some patients who did not respond. After ivuxolimab, CD8+ T cells had more expanded clones than CD4+ T cells on average. In the 0.1-3.0 mg/kg groups, partial responders were among the patients with the lowest normalized peripheral clonal expansion, particularly in CD8+ T cells. At doses from 0.1 to 3.0 mg/kg, clonal expansion was seen in both CD4+ and CD8+ blood T cells between baseline and week 6. Which antigens the clonally expanded peripheral T cells were specific for was not determined.

Patients with autoimmune disease history or receiving systemic immunosuppression were excluded from the trial. In every dose cohort, peripheral blood was drawn for TCR sequencing at baseline, cycle 4 day 1, and cycle 7 day 1. The samples were taken from a phase I, first-in-human, multicenter, open-label dose-escalation trial of ivuxolimab. Adults with locally advanced or metastatic melanoma, renal cell carcinoma, hepatocellular carcinoma or head and neck squamous cell carcinoma were enrolled in the trial. Before TCR sequencing, CD4+ and CD8+ T cells were separately sorted from peripheral blood. The junction shows trimming of 5 bases on V and 5 bases on J, plus 12 bases between the germline ends. The CDR3 runs 13 amino acids, cysteine and phenylalanine included. Only CDR3 DNA remains: 39 bases, in frame from the first base. Looking up the germline V gene yields CDR1 MNHEY and CDR2 SVGAGI.

Sequencing used CD4+ or CD8+ T cells sorted from blood, obtained in a trial of the OX40 agonist ivuxolimab. The chain links TRBV6-5 with TRBJ2-5, and possibly TRBD2, on 6 matching bases. The receptor comes from an adult with an advanced solid tumor such as melanoma, head and neck, liver or kidney cancer. The CDR3 region has the sequence CASSGGGRETQYF. The nucleotide sequence is TGTGCCAGCAGTGGGGGTGGGAGGGAGACCCAGTACTTC.